This TCR beta chain originates from a study of cytomegalovirus exposure and HLA in healthy donors. As regards this clone: What it binds is not known.

This CDR3 is 15 amino acids long. Germline V gives CDR1 MNHEY, CDR2 SVGAGI. V was trimmed by 0 bases and J by 4 bases, leaving 7 bases between them. Use of 60 Vbeta and 13 Jbeta primers characterized the PCR. Data came from immunoSEQ multiplex PCR; TCRdb stores just in-frame clones and leaves some out. The repertoire holds 200,000 or so clones, with over 75% as singletons. General study points: It was confirmed in vitro that a few of the CMV-associated chains were specific for CMV antigens. Some V segments, including TRBV6-2 and TRBV6-3, were excluded as indistinguishable. Researchers reported from a later analysis that most CMV-associated TCR beta chains appeared HLA-restricted. For most TCR beta V segments, an earlier analysis put the productive rate at about 87% or about 30% of the time.

This rearrangement joins TRBV6-5 to TRBJ2-6, with TRBD1 as a possible D gene (5 bases). Material: PBMCs. The clonotype originates from a boy aged 2 to 10 in good health and CMV-seronegative. In DNA, the CDR3 is TGTGCCAGCAGTTACTCGGGGCCCGGGGCCAACGTCCTGACTTTC. Translation: CASSYSGPGANVLTF.